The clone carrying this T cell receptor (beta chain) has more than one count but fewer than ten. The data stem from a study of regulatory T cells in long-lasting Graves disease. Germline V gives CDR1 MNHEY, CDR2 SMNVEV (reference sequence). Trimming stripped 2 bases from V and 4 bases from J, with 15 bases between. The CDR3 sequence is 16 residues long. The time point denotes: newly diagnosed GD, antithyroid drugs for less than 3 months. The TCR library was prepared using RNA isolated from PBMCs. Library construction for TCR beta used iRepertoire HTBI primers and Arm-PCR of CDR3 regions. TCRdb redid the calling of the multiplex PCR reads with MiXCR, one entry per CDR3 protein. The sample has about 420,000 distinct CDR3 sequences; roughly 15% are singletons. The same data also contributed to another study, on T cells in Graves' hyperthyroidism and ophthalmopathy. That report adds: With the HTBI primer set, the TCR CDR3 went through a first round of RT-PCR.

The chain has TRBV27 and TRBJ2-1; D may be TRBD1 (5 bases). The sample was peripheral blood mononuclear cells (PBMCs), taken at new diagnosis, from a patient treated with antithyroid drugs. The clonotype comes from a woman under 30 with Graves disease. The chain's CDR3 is CASSLQGTLLYNEQFF. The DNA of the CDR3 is TGTGCCAGCAGTTTACAGGGTACGCTGCTTTACAATGAGCAGTTCTTC.